This passage covers 9 T cell receptor beta chains from one sample sequenced in a study of blood T cells in healthy people across ages. Together with a sample-barcoded 5' primer, a J-beta primer mix was included in a second PCR lasting roughly 6 to 12 cycles. TCRdb processed the 5' RACE reads anew with MiXCR; each CDR3 protein has one entry. Among about 1,400,000 distinct CDR3 sequences listed, around 39% were seen once. Sample: blood. The origin of the receptors is a woman between 18 and 29 years old in good health.

V gene TRBV9 combines with J gene TRBJ2-5, with TRBD2 matching 12 bases. Germline V gene data show CDR1 as SGDLS and CDR2 as YYNGEE. V shed 3 bases, J shed 11 bases, and the junction held 17 bases outside the gene matches. The CDR3 length is 17 residues. CDR3 protein: CASSATPSGGDYNEQYF. CDR3 bases: TGTGCCAGCAGCGCCACCCCTAGCGGGGGGGATTACAATGAGCAGTACTTC.

A few counts support this clonotype. This rearrangement joins TRBV12-3 or TRBV12-4 to TRBJ2-7; 7 nucleotides match TRBD1. This CDR3 is 14 amino acids long. V was pared by 10 bases and J by 0 bases, with 9 bases of the junction left unmatched. The CDR3 DNA reads as TGTGCCACCTCCACAGGGGATAGCTCCTACGAGCAGTACTTC. Its protein product is CATSTGDSSYEQYF.

This clonotype was detected a few times. This chain links TRBV29-1 with TRBJ2-3; D possibly corresponds to TRBD2 (6 bases). V gave up 6 bases and J gave up 3 bases, with 19 bases separating them. In germline, CDR1 is SQVTM, CDR2 ANQGSEA. The CDR3 totals 15 residues. The CDR3 is CSVAIGTLRTDTQYF. The CDR3 DNA is TGCAGCGTCGCCATTGGGACTTTGAGGACAGATACGCAGTATTTT.

This clonotype was observed a few times. The V and J genes are TRBV27 and TRBJ1-2; D is unresolved. There are 13 residues in the CDR3. Germline CDR1 is MNHEY and CDR2 is SMNVEV (reference sequence). Trimming removed 7 bases at V and 2 bases at J, with 11 bases between. The CDR3 DNA follows: TGTGCCAGCACCAGCGGTACGAACTATGGCTACACCTTC. Amino acid sequence: CASTSGTNYGYTF.

V is TRBV3-1 and J is TRBJ1-4; D call uncertain. The CDR3 has 15 amino acids. Trimming shortened V by 0 bases and J by 4 bases, and 9 bases separated the two germline ends. Germline V gives CDR1 LGHDT, CDR2 YNNKEL (reference sequence). The CDR3 reads CASSQDGQINEKLFF. DNA of the CDR3: TGTGCCAGCAGCCAAGATGGGCAGATTAATGAAAAACTGTTTTTT.

The chain employs TRBV12-3 or TRBV12-4 and TRBJ1-6; no reliable D call. V was pared by 6 bases and J by 5 bases, with 17 bases between. This CDR3 region has 16 residues. CDR3 in amino acids: CASSTRPTENNSPLHF. DNA of the CDR3: TGTGCCAGCAGCACCCGGCCAACCGAGAATAATTCACCCCTCCACTTT.

This clonotype was counted a few times. This chain links TRBV6-5 with TRBJ1-1; weak D call: TRBD1 (6 bases). The germline CDR1 and CDR2 sequences are MNHEY and SVGAGI. The germline V and J ends were trimmed by 3 bases and 7 bases, with 15 bases remaining between them. This CDR3 contains 14 residues. This CDR3 is CASSYGGRGFEAFF. The CDR3 region has the DNA TGTGCCAGCAGTTATGGGGGGCGGGGGTTTGAAGCTTTCTTT.

The genes are TRBV10-3 and TRBJ1-4; 11 nucleotides agree with TRBD1. Germline CDR1 ENHRY, CDR2 SYGVKD. CDR3 length: 14 residues. Unmatched junction bases numbered 0, after V lost 2 bases and J lost 7 bases. In DNA, the CDR3 is TGTGCCATCAGTGAGGGGACAGGGGGTGAAAAACTGTTTTTT. Translated: CAISEGTGGEKLFF.

The chain combines TRBV5-1 with TRBJ2-1; 8 nucleotides line up with TRBD2. The CDR3 runs to 16 residues. The V and J ends lost 0 bases and 9 bases, in that order; junction bases with no gene match: 11. Germline CDR1 reads SGHRS; CDR2 reads YFSETQ. CDR3 in DNA: TGCGCCAGCAGCTTGGCCTCGGGAGGGCCGAGTTGTGAGCAGTTCTTC. Residues: CASSLASGGPSCEQFF.